Listed here is a single T cell receptor (beta chain). The source of the sample is a study of shared clonotypes between healthy human individuals. Naive CD8 cells comprised CD45RO-negative, CCR7-positively selected cells, excluding terminally differentiated effector memory CD45RA+ cells. Here immunoSEQ multiplex PCR was the method, and the copy in TCRdb shows in-frame clones only, minus some. The profile shows about 2.1 million clones, just over 90% of them singletons. Germline values: CDR1 LNHDA, CDR2 SQIVND (reference sequence). V shed 5 bases and J shed 3 bases, with 8 bases lying between them. The CDR3 runs 12 residues.

The sequenced sample consisted of naive CD8+ T cells from PBMCs. The V gene is TRBV19, the J gene TRBJ2-7; perhaps TRBD1 as D (5 bases). This receptor was obtained from a man aged 18 to 30 in good health. Some clones in this sample may be carry-over from other donors' samples. Here the CDR3 DNA reads TGTGCCAGTAGTTGGGGCAACTACGAGCAGTACTTC. This gives the protein CASSWGNYEQYF. The whole variable domain, filled in from reference TRBV19 and TRBJ2-7, reads DGGITQSPKYLFRKEGQNVTLSCEQNLNHDAMYWYRQDPGQGLRLIYYSQIVNDFQKGDIAEGYSVSREKKESFPLTVTSAQKNPTAFYLCASSWGNYEQYFGPGTRLTVT.